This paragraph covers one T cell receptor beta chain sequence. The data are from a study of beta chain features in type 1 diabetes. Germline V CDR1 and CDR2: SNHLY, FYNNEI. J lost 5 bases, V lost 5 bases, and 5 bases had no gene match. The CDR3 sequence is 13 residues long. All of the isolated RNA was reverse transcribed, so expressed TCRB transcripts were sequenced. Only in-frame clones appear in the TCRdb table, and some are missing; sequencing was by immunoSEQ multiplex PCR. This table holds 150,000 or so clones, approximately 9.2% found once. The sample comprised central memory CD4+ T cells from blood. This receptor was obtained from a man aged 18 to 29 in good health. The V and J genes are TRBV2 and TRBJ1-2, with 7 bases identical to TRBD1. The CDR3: CASSPGQSYGYTF. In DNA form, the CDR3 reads TGTGCCAGCAGTCCGGGACAGAGTTATGGCTACACCTTC.